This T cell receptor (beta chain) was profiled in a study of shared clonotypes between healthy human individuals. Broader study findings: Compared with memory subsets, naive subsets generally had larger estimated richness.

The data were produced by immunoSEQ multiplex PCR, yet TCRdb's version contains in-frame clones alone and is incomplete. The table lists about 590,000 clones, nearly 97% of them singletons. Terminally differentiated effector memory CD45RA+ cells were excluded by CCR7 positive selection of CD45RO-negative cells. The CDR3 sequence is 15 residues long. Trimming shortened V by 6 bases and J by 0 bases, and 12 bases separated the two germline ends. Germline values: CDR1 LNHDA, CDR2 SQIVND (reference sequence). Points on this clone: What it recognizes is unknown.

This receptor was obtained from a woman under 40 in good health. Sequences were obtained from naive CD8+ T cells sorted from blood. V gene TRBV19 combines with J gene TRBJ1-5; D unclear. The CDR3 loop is CASSFTAYSNQPQHF. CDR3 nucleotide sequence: TGTGCCAGTAGCTTTACAGCTTATAGCAATCAGCCCCAGCATTTT.